The 14 T cell receptor beta chains given below trace back to one sample, sequenced in a study of cytomegalovirus exposure and HLA in healthy donors. The PCR made use of 60 Vbeta and 13 Jbeta primers. Generated by immunoSEQ multiplex PCR, the TCRdb table keeps only in-frame clones and is missing some. The sample records about 200,000 clones, roughly four fifths being singletons. Material: PBMCs. These receptors were collected from a woman between 35 and 50 years old in good health and CMV-seronegative.

This clone was counted a single time. The chain couples TRBV15 to TRBJ1-4; 9 bases are shared with TRBD1. Germline CDR1 is LNHNV and CDR2 is YYDKDF (reference sequence). V trimming: 1 base; J trimming: 4 bases; junction bases outside the gene matches: 4. The CDR3 has 16 amino acids. The CDR3 loop reads CATSRGQGVSNEKLFF. The CDR3 DNA reads as TGTGCCACCAGCAGAGGACAGGGGGTCAGTAATGAAAAACTGTTTTTT.

In regard to this clone: A junction end diverges from the germline sequence, so it may reflect a read error. The chain is built from TRBV7-2 and TRBJ2-7; the D gene is possibly TRBD2 (5 bases). Germline values: CDR1 SGHTA, CDR2 FQGNSA. This CDR3 has 15 amino acids. CDR3 coding DNA: TGTGCCAGCAGCCCTCGGACTCAGACCCTCTACGAGCAGTCCTTC. It specifies CASSPRTQTLYEQSF.

The chain recombines TRBV7-9 with TRBJ1-2, with 9 bases that match TRBD1. The CDR3 loop spans 14 amino acids. J lost 5 bases, V lost 0 bases, and 1 base had no gene match. Germline values: CDR1 SEHNR, CDR2 FQNEAQ (reference sequence). The CDR3 sequence is CASSLADRGYGYTF. CDR3 bases: TGTGCCAGCAGCTTAGCGGACAGGGGTTATGGCTACACCTTC.

The chain uses TRBV30 and TRBJ2-1; unclear D gene. This CDR3 spans 13 amino acids. Trimming shortened V by 1 base and J by 7 bases, and 11 bases separated the two germline ends. The germline V gene has CDR1 GTSNPN and CDR2 SVGIG (reference sequence). This CDR3 reads CAWSAYLGNEQFF. CDR3 in DNA: TGTGCCTGGAGTGCCTACCTAGGTAATGAGCAGTTCTTC.

This rearrangement joins TRBV29-1 to TRBJ2-5; 11 bases are a match to TRBD2. The germline gives CDR1 SQVTM, CDR2 ANQGSEA. The CDR3 contains 14 residues. V lost 7 bases, J lost 4 bases, and 8 bases stayed unmatched. This CDR3 reads CSAQLAGVGETQYF. DNA of the CDR3: TGCAGCGCCCAACTAGCGGGAGTCGGAGAGACCCAGTACTTC.

This clone was counted between two and nine times. This chain joins TRBV7-2 and TRBJ1-1; no clear D. In germline, CDR1 is SGHTA, CDR2 FQGNSA. There are 13 residues in the CDR3. V was pared by 5 bases and J by 10 bases, with 17 bases between. The CDR3 DNA sequence: TGTGCCAGCAGCCTACCGCCCAATATCCGAGCTTTCTTT. It encodes CASSLPPNIRAFF.

The CDR3, as DNA: TGTGCCAGCAGTTCCTATAGCGGGAGGCGAGATACGCAGTATTTT. This translates into CASSSYSGRRDTQYF. The chain links TRBV27 to TRBJ2-3; TRBD2 matches 10 bases. V lost 4 bases to trimming and J lost 5 bases; unmatched junction nucleotides: 6. The CDR3 is 15 amino acids. Germline values: CDR1 MNHEY, CDR2 SMNVEV (reference sequence).

The CDR3 coding sequence is TGCGCCAGCAGCCATACTAGCGGGAGCCCCTACGAGCAGTACTTC. Amino acids: CASSHTSGSPYEQYF. The rearrangement links TRBV4-1 to TRBJ2-7; 11 bases match TRBD2. The CDR3 loop spans 15 amino acids. V dropped 3 bases and J dropped 2; count of bases not matched to a gene: 3. The germline V gene has CDR1 MGHRA and CDR2 YSYEKL.

CDR3 protein: CASSSGTGVLEQYF. The CDR3 DNA is TGTGCCAGCAGTTCGGGGACAGGAGTGCTCGAGCAGTACTTC. The rearrangement uses TRBV6-6 and TRBJ2-7; 8 bases are a match to TRBD1. V dropped 4 bases and J dropped 6; count of bases not matched to a gene: 8. The CDR3 is made up of 14 amino acids. Germline V gene data show CDR1 as MNHNY and CDR2 as SVGAGI (reference sequence).

In its sample, this clone was seen once. The chain combines TRBV5-1 with TRBJ2-6; the D gene is possibly TRBD1 (6 bases). In germline, CDR1 is SGHRS, CDR2 YFSETQ. Trimming cost V 0 bases and J 0 bases, with 7 bases left between them. The CDR3 contains 16 residues. The CDR3: CASSLGDNSGANVLTF. The DNA of the CDR3 is TGCGCCAGCAGCTTGGGGGACAACTCTGGGGCCAACGTCCTGACTTTC.

The gene calls are TRBV6-7 and TRBJ2-5; D might be TRBD2 (6 bases). The closer fit of TRBJ2-7 to the DNA end suggests the J call may be wrong. TRBV6-7 is an ORF for which the function is uncertain. The CDR3 length is 15 residues. CDR3 in amino acids: CASSYPETRSYEQYF. The CDR3 bases are TGTGCCAGCAGTTATCCCGAGACTAGGTCCTACGAGCAGTACTTC.

This sequence joins TRBV19 and TRBJ2-6; D not certain. The germline gives CDR1 LNHDA, CDR2 SQIVND (reference sequence). The CDR3 length is 15 residues. Trimming left V 3 bases short and J 0 bases short, with 6 bases between. CDR3 sequence (DNA): TGTGCCAGTAGTATTGAGAGCTCTGGGGCCAACGTCCTGACTTTC. Translated, it gives CASSIESSGANVLTF. Complete variable domain (other parts from reference TRBV19 and TRBJ2-6): DGGITQSPKYLFRKEGQNVTLSCEQNLNHDAMYWYRQDPGQGLRLIYYSQIVNDFQKGDIAEGYSVSREKKESFPLTVTSAQKNPTAFYLCASSIESSGANVLTFGAGSRLTVL.

This sequence joins TRBV7-9 and TRBJ2-4; maybe TRBD1 (6 bases). Germline-derived CDR1 and CDR2 are SEHNR and FQNEAQ (reference sequence). This CDR3 has 14 residues. The V end was cut by 1 base, the J end by 9 bases, with 13 bases between. The CDR3 reads CASSLVGRGPIQYF. DNA for the CDR3: TGTGCCAGCAGCTTAGTCGGCAGGGGTCCCATTCAGTACTTC. Complete variable domain (other parts from reference TRBV7-9 and TRBJ2-4): DTGVSQNPRHKITKRGQNVTFRCDPISEHNRLYWYRQTLGQGPEFLTYFQNEAQLEKSRLLSDRFSAERPKGSFSTLEIQRTEQGDSAMYLCASSLVGRGPIQYFGAGTRLSVL.

This clone was seen only once. The rearrangement links TRBV6-1 to TRBJ2-1; D is unclear. The CDR3 is 15 amino acids. V shed 6 bases and J shed 6 bases, with 18 bases lying between them. The germline V gene has CDR1 MNHNS and CDR2 SASEGT. CDR3 amino acids: CASSLDTLVFNEQFF. The CDR3 region has the DNA TGTGCCAGCAGCTTAGACACATTAGTATTCAATGAGCAGTTCTTC.